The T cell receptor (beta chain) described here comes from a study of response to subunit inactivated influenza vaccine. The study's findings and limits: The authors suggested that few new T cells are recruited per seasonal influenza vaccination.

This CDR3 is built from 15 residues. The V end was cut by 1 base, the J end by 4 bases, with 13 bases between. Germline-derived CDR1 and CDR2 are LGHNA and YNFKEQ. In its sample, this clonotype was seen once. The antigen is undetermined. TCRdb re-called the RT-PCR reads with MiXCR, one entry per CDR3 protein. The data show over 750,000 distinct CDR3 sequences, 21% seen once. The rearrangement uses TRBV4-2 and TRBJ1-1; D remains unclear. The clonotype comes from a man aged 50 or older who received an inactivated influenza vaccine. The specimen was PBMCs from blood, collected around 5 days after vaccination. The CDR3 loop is CASSQVESGSTEAFF. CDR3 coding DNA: TGTGCCAGCAGCCAAGTGGAGTCTGGTTCCACTGAAGCTTTCTTT.